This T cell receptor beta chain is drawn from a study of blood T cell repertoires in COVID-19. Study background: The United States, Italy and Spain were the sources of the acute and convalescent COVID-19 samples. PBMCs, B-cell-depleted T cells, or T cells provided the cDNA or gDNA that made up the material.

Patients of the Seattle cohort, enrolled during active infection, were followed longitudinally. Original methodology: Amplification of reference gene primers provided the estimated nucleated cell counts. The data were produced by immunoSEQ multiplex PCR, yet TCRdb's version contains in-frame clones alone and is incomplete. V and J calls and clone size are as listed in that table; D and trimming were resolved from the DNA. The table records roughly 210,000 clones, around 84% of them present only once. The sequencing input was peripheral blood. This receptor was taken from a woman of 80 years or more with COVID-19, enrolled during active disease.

This CDR3 reads CASRRTGGIIGGYTF. The CDR3 nucleotides are TGTGCCAGCAGGCGCACAGGGGGTATTATCGGTGGCTACACCTTC. The chain combines TRBV6-4 with TRBJ1-2; 8 positions agree with TRBD1. The CDR3 contains 15 residues. From germline, CDR1 is MRHNA and CDR2 SNTAGT. Trimming cost V 6 bases and J 7 bases; bases outside gene matches: 13.